The 30 T cell receptor beta chains reported below all come from one sample, sequenced in a study of blood T cell repertoires in COVID-19 (dated by TCRdb to the early 2020s). The method behind the library was the immunoSEQ multiplex PCR assay. The immuneACCESS repertoire file appears here via TCRdb, limited to in-frame rearrangements. These files lack a portion of the clones; in checked studies, under half of the deficit traces to unresolved V genes, and the cause of the others is not known. This sample comprises hundreds of thousands of clones, roughly 82% of them detected only once. The ten top clones hold about 4.5% of the sample. The sequenced material came from peripheral blood. The receptors stem from a woman in her seventies with acute or convalescent COVID-19.

This chain connects TRBV28 to TRBJ1-5; D is unclear. Trimming removed 3 bases from V and 3 bases from J, with 12 bases in between. The V gene's germline CDR1 is MDHEN and CDR2 SYDVKM. This CDR3 is built from 15 residues. DNA of the CDR3: TGTGCCAGCAGTTTCCCAGGAGGCCCCAATCAGCCCCAGCATTTT. Its translation: CASSFPGGPNQPQHF.

The V and J genes are TRBV20-1 and TRBJ2-4, with D maybe TRBD1 (6 bases). V was cut by 3 bases and J by 7 bases, with 19 bases left in between. The CDR3 extends over 15 amino acids. Germline assignment: CDR1 DFQATT and CDR2 SNEGSKA (reference sequence). CDR3 nucleotides: TGCAGTGCTAGTTGGGGGCAGGGATTGGGTAACATTCAGTACTTC. Translated: CSASWGQGLGNIQYF.

The J gene is TRBJ1-1, the V gene TRBV5-4; D not certain. With 0 bases removed from V and 4 bases from J, the gap between germline ends came to 16 bases. Germline values: CDR1 SGHNT, CDR2 YYREEE (reference sequence). This CDR3 has 16 residues. The CDR3 loop is CASSLAGGFRPTEAFF. CDR3 bases: TGTGCCAGCAGCTTGGCCGGCGGGTTTAGGCCCACTGAAGCTTTCTTT.

The gene calls are TRBV5-1 and TRBJ2-2; the match to TRBD1 covers 7 bases. V gave up 1 base and J gave up 7 bases; unmatched junction bases: 7. This CDR3 region has 15 residues. The germline V gene encodes CDR1 SGHRS and CDR2 YFSETQ. The DNA for the CDR3 is TGCGCCAGCAGCTTGCCAACAGGGGTTAGCGGGGAGCTGTTTTTT. Protein sequence: CASSLPTGVSGELFF.

This chain uses TRBV11-3 with TRBJ2-3; tentatively, D is TRBD2 (6 bases). CDR1 and CDR2 (germline): SGHNT, YENEEA. Trimming took 4 bases from V and 0 from J, leaving 17 bases between them. The CDR3 consists of 17 residues. CDR3 sequence (DNA): TGTGCCAGCAGCTCTACACAACCTAGCGCGAGCACAGATACGCAGTATTTT. The encoded protein is CASSSTQPSASTDTQYF.

The V call is TRBV7-8, the J call TRBJ2-7; 7 bases map to TRBD1. Trimming removed 5 bases from V and 0 bases from J; junction bases left unmatched: 7. Germline values: CDR1 SGHVS, CDR2 FQNEAQ. This CDR3 is 15 amino acids long. This CDR3 reads CASSPRAGGSYEQYF. CDR3 nucleotide sequence: TGTGCCAGCAGCCCCCGCGCAGGGGGCTCCTACGAGCAGTACTTC.

V is TRBV7-9 and J is TRBJ2-1; a possible D gene is TRBD2 (6 bases). V shed 2 bases and J shed 0 bases, with 8 bases lying between them. Germline assignment: CDR1 SEHNR and CDR2 FQNEAQ (reference sequence). The CDR3 sequence is 15 residues long. CDR3 sequence reads: CASSLTGSSYNEQFF. The CDR3 coding sequence is TGTGCCAGCAGCTTAACCGGGAGCTCCTACAATGAGCAGTTCTTC.

The rearrangement links TRBV18 to TRBJ2-1; TRBD2 matches at 9 bases. V lost 0 bases to trimming and J lost 8 bases; unmatched junction nucleotides: 2. The length of the CDR3 is 14 residues. Germline values: CDR1 KGHSH, CDR2 LQKENI. As DNA, the CDR3 is TGTGCCAGCTCACCACCGGGGACTAGCCATGAGCAGTTCTTC. Translating it yields CASSPPGTSHEQFF.

The chain is built from TRBV29-1 and TRBJ1-1; possibly TRBD1 for D (6 bases). The V and J ends lost 7 bases and 0 bases respectively, with 12 bases between them. The CDR3 has 13 residues. From germline, CDR1 is SQVTM and CDR2 ANQGSEA. The CDR3 is CSAPDSMNTEAFF. The DNA of the CDR3 is TGCAGCGCCCCGGACAGTATGAACACTGAAGCTTTCTTT.

This sequence joins TRBV6-2 or TRBV6-3 and TRBJ2-5; D is perhaps TRBD2 (6 bases). The V end lost 0 bases, the J end lost 0 bases, and 17 bases lay between the germline ends. CDR3 length equals 18 residues. The germline V gene encodes CDR1 MNHEY and CDR2 SVGEGT. As DNA, the CDR3 is TGTGCCAGCAGTTACTCAATATCTAGCAGGGAGGACCAAGAGACCCAGTACTTC. Translating gives CASSYSISSREDQETQYF.

The rearrangement joins TRBV7-2 to TRBJ2-3; TRBD2 aligns across 8 bases. Germline CDR1 and CDR2: SGHTA and FQGNSA. V shed 2 bases and J 6 bases; nucleotides not matched to a gene: 19. This CDR3 spans 19 amino acids. In DNA, the CDR3 is TGTGCCAGCAGCTTATTAGGTTCGGGTAGCGGGGTGCCGCGGGATACGCAGTATTTT. It translates to CASSLLGSGSGVPRDTQYF.

J is TRBJ1-5 and V is TRBV5-1; D uncertain. The CDR3 spans 13 residues. Trimming took off 5 bases at V and 6 bases at J, with 12 bases between the two ends. Germline CDR1 is SGHRS and CDR2 is YFSETQ. CDR3 loop: CASREGEAQPQHF. CDR3 DNA: TGCGCCAGCAGGGAGGGAGAAGCTCAGCCCCAGCATTTT.

The chain joins TRBV7-6 to TRBJ2-7; the D gene is possibly TRBD2 (6 bases). V was trimmed by 1 base and J by 0 bases, leaving 10 bases between them. The CDR3 length is 15 residues. Germline V gene data show CDR1 as SGHVS and CDR2 as FNYEAQ. This CDR3 reads CASSLGPGLSYEQYF. CDR3 coding DNA: TGTGCCAGCAGCTTAGGTCCGGGACTCTCCTACGAGCAGTACTTC.

V and J are TRBV7-2 and TRBJ2-7; 11 positions agree with TRBD1. With 5 bases clipped from V and 6 bases from J, the junction kept 9 bases outside the gene matches. The CDR3 loop spans 15 amino acids. CDR1 and CDR2 (germline): SGHTA, FQGNSA. The CDR3 sequence is CASSPDRGPSREQYF. CDR3 DNA sequence: TGTGCCAGCAGCCCGGACAGGGGGCCCTCGCGCGAGCAGTACTTC.

J is TRBJ1-2 and V is TRBV28; TRBD1 matches 8 bases. The CDR3 has 14 amino acids. Germline lookup yields CDR1 MDHEN and CDR2 SYDVKM. V trimming: 5 bases; J trimming: 8 bases; junction bases outside the gene matches: 10. The CDR3 nucleotides read TGTGCCAGCAGTGCGACAGGGGCCCCGGAAGGCTACACCTTC. Protein sequence: CASSATGAPEGYTF.

The chain joins TRBV5-8 to TRBJ1-5; the match to TRBD1 covers 8 bases. Germline lookup yields CDR1 SGHTS and CDR2 YDEGEE. Trimming removed 6 bases from V and 0 bases from J; junction bases left unmatched: 11. The CDR3 is 17 amino acids. The DNA for the CDR3 is TGTGCCAGCACCCCCCGGACAGGGCCGAATAGCAATCAGCCCCAGCATTTT. Its translation: CASTPRTGPNSNQPQHF.

This clone was seen once. The chain has TRBV19 and TRBJ1-1; maybe TRBD1 (5 bases). The CDR3 loop spans 15 amino acids. Germline V CDR1 and CDR2: LNHDA, SQIVND (reference sequence). V lost 3 bases, J lost 1 base, and 12 bases lay in between. The DNA for the CDR3 is TGTGCCAGTAGTATCCGGGGGGGGACGAACACTGAAGCTTTCTTT. This sequence encodes CASSIRGGTNTEAFF. The whole variable domain, filled in from reference TRBV19 and TRBJ1-1, reads DGGITQSPKYLFRKEGQNVTLSCEQNLNHDAMYWYRQDPGQGLRLIYYSQIVNDFQKGDIAEGYSVSREKKESFPLTVTSAQKNPTAFYLCASSIRGGTNTEAFFGQGTRLTVV.

This rearrangement joins TRBV2 to TRBJ1-2; unclear D gene. Trimming took 6 bases from V and 1 from J, leaving 9 bases between them. Per germline, CDR1 SNHLY and CDR2 FYNNEI. This CDR3 is built from 13 residues. CDR3 DNA sequence: TGTGCCAGCAGCCTACGGGTTAACTATGGCTACACCTTC. Translating gives CASSLRVNYGYTF.

The rearrangement links TRBV6-5 to TRBJ1-6, with 8 bases that match TRBD1. This CDR3 region has 14 residues. After removal of 4 bases from V and 7 bases from J, the junction contained 3 bases not matched to a gene. From germline, CDR1 is MNHEY and CDR2 SVGAGI. CDR3 loop: CASSSGGRNSPLHF. The CDR3 nucleotides are TGTGCCAGCAGTTCAGGGGGCAGGAATTCACCCCTCCACTTT.

The chain is built from TRBV15 and TRBJ1-4; D unclear. The CDR3 is 18 amino acids. V lost 0 bases and J lost 6, with 20 bases in between. Germline loops: CDR1 LNHNV, CDR2 YYDKDF (reference sequence). The CDR3 region is CATSRDRGEVPGDEKLFF. CDR3 nucleotide sequence: TGTGCCACCAGCAGAGATCGCGGGGAGGTCCCCGGCGATGAAAAACTGTTTTTT.

V is TRBV29-1 and J is TRBJ2-2, with TRBD1 matching 8 bases. The CDR3 runs 16 residues. The junction had 13 bases not matched to a gene; V was cut back by 5 bases and J by 5 bases. CDR1 is SQVTM, CDR2 ANQGSEA, per germline. CDR3 DNA: TGCAGCGTTTACCGACCCGGGACAGGCGGTACCGGGGAGCTGTTTTTT. Its protein product is CSVYRPGTGGTGELFF.

This clone has a handful of counts. V and J are TRBV4-3 and TRBJ1-1, with no clear D. Germline V gives CDR1 LGHNA, CDR2 YSLEER. The CDR3 consists of 14 residues. Trimming removed 5 bases from V and 5 bases from J, with 15 bases in between. The chain's CDR3 is CASSGGGMRTEAFF. For the CDR3, the DNA is TGCGCCAGCAGCGGAGGAGGGATGAGGACTGAAGCTTTCTTT.

The chain joins TRBV28 to TRBJ1-2, with 9 bases fitting TRBD1. The CDR3 runs to 14 residues. The trim removed 10 bases at V and 0 bases at J, leaving 6 bases unmatched. Per germline, CDR1 MDHEN and CDR2 SYDVKM. CDR3 bases: TGTGCCACCCTACAGGGGGCGCCTAACTATGGCTACACCTTC. As protein: CATLQGAPNYGYTF.

Here the CDR3 DNA reads TGTGCCAGCAGCGGTAGCGGGGGGGCCTACGAGCAGTACTTC. Translation: CASSGSGGAYEQYF. J is TRBJ2-7 and V is TRBV28; 11 bases map to TRBD2. The length of the CDR3 is 14 residues. Losses at the gene ends were 6 bases for V and 2 bases for J; bases not matched to a gene: 3. CDR1 is MDHEN and CDR2 is SYDVKM in the germline V gene.

The chain couples TRBV4-3 to TRBJ2-3; weak D call: TRBD2 (5 bases). The V end was cut by 0 bases, the J end by 5 bases, with 12 bases between. The CDR3 extends over 15 amino acids. CDR1 and CDR2 from the germline V gene are LGHNA and YSLEER. The CDR3 protein is CASSQDKYGEDTQYF. The CDR3 region has the DNA TGCGCCAGCAGCCAAGATAAATACGGGGAAGATACGCAGTATTTT.

The V and J genes are TRBV3-1 (or the pseudogene TRBV3-2) and TRBJ2-4; 12 nucleotides match TRBD2. CDR1 is LGHDT, CDR2 YNNKEL, per germline (reference sequence). Trimming took 1 base from V and 5 from J; bases not matched to a gene: 6. The CDR3 totals 17 residues. CDR3 region: CASSQARWTSGENIQYF. In DNA, the CDR3 is TGTGCCAGCAGCCAAGCTAGATGGACTAGCGGGGAAAACATTCAGTACTTC.

The chain joins TRBV19 to TRBJ1-2; D ambiguous. The germline CDR1 and CDR2 sequences are LNHDA and SQIVND (reference sequence). The CDR3 has 14 amino acids. With 4 bases removed from V and 4 bases from J, the gap between germline ends came to 13 bases. The CDR3: CASSTAFESYGYTF. The CDR3 nucleotides are TGTGCCAGTAGTACCGCGTTTGAATCCTATGGCTACACCTTC. The whole variable domain, remainder taken from reference TRBV19 and TRBJ1-2, is DGGITQSPKYLFRKEGQNVTLSCEQNLNHDAMYWYRQDPGQGLRLIYYSQIVNDFQKGDIAEGYSVSREKKESFPLTVTSAQKNPTAFYLCASSTAFESYGYTFGSGTRLTVV.

The chain carries TRBV2 and TRBJ1-6, with D uncertain. The V end was cut by 7 bases, the J end by 8 bases, with 15 bases between. This CDR3 comprises 14 residues. The V gene's germline CDR1 is SNHLY and CDR2 FYNNEI. Written as DNA, the CDR3 is TGTGCCAGCACGAAGTTTGAGTCGGATTCACCCCTCCACTTT. Encoded protein: CASTKFESDSPLHF.

The chain links TRBV5-1 to TRBJ1-1, with a tentative D call TRBD1 (5 bases). V was pared by 4 bases and J by 4 bases, with 17 bases between. In germline, CDR1 is SGHRS, CDR2 YFSETQ. The CDR3 contains 15 residues. The CDR3 nucleotides are TGCGCCAGCAGCCCGCAGGGAATCGGGGGCACTGAAGCTTTCTTT. It yields the protein CASSPQGIGGTEAFF.

The CDR3 sequence is CASDRGDTEAFF. CDR3 coding DNA: TGTGCCAGCGATCGTGGAGACACTGAAGCTTTCTTT. The chain couples TRBV19 to TRBJ1-1, with no clear D. The CDR3 has 12 residues. The V and J ends lost 9 bases and 3 bases respectively, with 11 bases between them. Germline CDR1 LNHDA, CDR2 SQIVND (reference sequence). Filled out from reference TRBV19 and TRBJ1-1, the complete variable domain reads DGGITQSPKYLFRKEGQNVTLSCEQNLNHDAMYWYRQDPGQGLRLIYYSQIVNDFQKGDIAEGYSVSREKKESFPLTVTSAQKNPTAFYLCASDRGDTEAFFGQGTRLTVV.